A selection of T cell receptor beta chains follows, all from one sample in a study of OX40 agonist ivuxolimab in advanced cancers. TCRdb's table, derived via immunoSEQ multiplex PCR, lists solely in-frame clones and lacks some. The repertoire consists of 82,000 or so clones, with around 90% occurring once and the leading ten covering 0.55% to 0.75%. Sequences were derived from CD4+ or CD8+ T cells sorted from blood, sampled in a trial of the OX40 agonist ivuxolimab. The receptor set was obtained from an adult with an advanced solid tumor such as melanoma, head and neck, liver or kidney cancer. Both conserved end residues are part of each CDR3. The order of the fields is clone size, D gene, J gene, V gene, CDR3 DNA, CDR3 protein. D genes are given only for firm matches. A row's size may be missing; if present it is once, few, many or a size class.

clone size: once
D gene: .
J gene: TRBJ1-5
V gene: TRBV6-5
CDR3 DNA: TGTGCCAGCAGTTACGGACACGGAAATCAGCCCCAGCATTTT
CDR3 protein: CASSYGHGNQPQHF

clone size: .
D gene: .
J gene: TRBJ1-2
V gene: TRBV5-1
CDR3 DNA: TGCGCCAGCAGCTCAGACGACATTTATGGCTACACCTTC
CDR3 protein: CASSSDDIYGYTF

clone size: .
D gene: TRBD1
J gene: TRBJ1-4
V gene: TRBV27
CDR3 DNA: TGTGCCAGCATCTACCGGGACAGGGCTGTGAGGGTGGAAAAACTGTTTTTT
CDR3 protein: CASIYRDRAVRVEKLFF

clone size: few
D gene: TRBD2
J gene: TRBJ2-5
V gene: TRBV9
CDR3 DNA: TGTGCCAGCAGCGTCGGGACTAGCGGGACGGAGACCCAGTACTTC
CDR3 protein: CASSVGTSGTETQYF

clone size: .
D gene: .
J gene: TRBJ1-2
V gene: TRBV2
CDR3 DNA: TGTGCCAGCAGTCGGGACCCTTCCTCCTATGGCTACACCTTC
CDR3 protein: CASSRDPSSYGYTF

clone size: .
D gene: TRBD2
J gene: TRBJ2-5
V gene: TRBV2
CDR3 DNA: TGTGCCAGCAGCTCGACTAGCGGGAGGGCCAGGGTTACAGAGACCCAGTACTTC
CDR3 protein: CASSSTSGRARVTETQYF

clone size: few
D gene: .
J gene: TRBJ1-1
V gene: TRBV30
CDR3 DNA: TGTGCCTGGAGTGTACAGGAGGGATCTGAAGCTTTCTTT
CDR3 protein: CAWSVQEGSEAFF

clone size: .
D gene: .
J gene: TRBJ1-2
V gene: TRBV7-2
CDR3 DNA: TGTGCCAGCAGCAACACAGGGTCCGACTATGGCTACACCTTC
CDR3 protein: CASSNTGSDYGYTF

clone size: .
D gene: .
J gene: TRBJ2-3
V gene: TRBV10-3
CDR3 DNA: TGTGCCATCGGGGGTGGACAGAGCACAGATACGCAGTATTTT
CDR3 protein: CAIGGGQSTDTQYF

clone size: .
D gene: .
J gene: TRBJ2-7
V gene: TRBV14
CDR3 DNA: TGTGCCAGCAGCCAAGACCAGGGGAACGAGCAGTACTTC
CDR3 protein: CASSQDQGNEQYF

clone size: .
D gene: .
J gene: TRBJ1-1
V gene: TRBV6-6
CDR3 DNA: TGTGCCAGCAGTTACCGTCTGAGGGGTATTACTGAAGCTTTCTTT
CDR3 protein: CASSYRLRGITEAFF

clone size: .
D gene: .
J gene: TRBJ1-1
V gene: TRBV9
CDR3 DNA: TGTGCCAGCAGCGTAGCCCACGGTACTGAAGCTTTCTTT
CDR3 protein: CASSVAHGTEAFF

clone size: .
D gene: .
J gene: TRBJ1-6
V gene: TRBV6-5
CDR3 DNA: TGTGCCAGCAGTCCCCGCTCCTATAATTCACCCCTCCACTTT
CDR3 protein: CASSPRSYNSPLHF

clone size: .
D gene: TRBD1
J gene: TRBJ1-2
V gene: TRBV6-4
CDR3 DNA: TGTGCCAGCAGTCCTGCCCCCGGGACAGGGATTAACTATGGCTACACCTTC
CDR3 protein: CASSPAPGTGINYGYTF

clone size: .
D gene: .
J gene: TRBJ2-7
V gene: TRBV5-8
CDR3 DNA: TGTGCCAGCAGTACCCTCTACGAGCAGTACTTC
CDR3 protein: CASSTLYEQYF

clone size: once
D gene: .
J gene: TRBJ2-5
V gene: TRBV30
CDR3 DNA: TGTGCCTGGAGTGTACAAGAGACCCAGTACTTC
CDR3 protein: CAWSVQETQYF

clone size: .
D gene: TRBD1
J gene: TRBJ1-5
V gene: TRBV7-9
CDR3 DNA: TGTGCCAGCAGCTATGGGACAGGGAGCAATCAGCCCCAGCATTTT
CDR3 protein: CASSYGTGSNQPQHF

clone size: .
D gene: .
J gene: TRBJ2-3
V gene: TRBV19
CDR3 DNA: TGTGCCAGTACCCCCGGGGTCCGGGGAGATACGCAGTATTTT
CDR3 protein: CASTPGVRGDTQYF

clone size: .
D gene: .
J gene: TRBJ2-5
V gene: TRBV7-8
CDR3 DNA: TGTGCCAGCAGCTCCCTGGGACGGCTGGAGACCCAGTACTTC
CDR3 protein: CASSSLGRLETQYF

clone size: .
D gene: .
J gene: TRBJ2-2
V gene: TRBV19
CDR3 DNA: TGTGCCAGTAACCAGGGCTGGGTCGGGGAGCTGTTTTTT
CDR3 protein: CASNQGWVGELFF

clone size: .
D gene: TRBD2
J gene: TRBJ2-2
V gene: TRBV18
CDR3 DNA: TGTGCCAGCTCACGGTTGAAGGGACTATCGGGTACCGGGGAGCTGTTTTTT
CDR3 protein: CASSRLKGLSGTGELFF

clone size: .
D gene: .
J gene: TRBJ2-1
V gene: TRBV11-2
CDR3 DNA: TGTGCCAGCAGCCCATGGCCGGGACTTAGCAATGAGCAGTTCTTC
CDR3 protein: CASSPWPGLSNEQFF

clone size: .
D gene: TRBD2
J gene: TRBJ2-3
V gene: TRBV11-2
CDR3 DNA: TGTGCCAGCAGCTTAGCGGGAGCGGGAGTATGGGATACGCAGTATTTT
CDR3 protein: CASSLAGAGVWDTQYF

clone size: .
D gene: .
J gene: TRBJ2-7
V gene: TRBV6-1
CDR3 DNA: TGTGCCAGCAGTGAACCTAGCGTAATCTACGAGCAGTACTTC
CDR3 protein: CASSEPSVIYEQYF

clone size: once
D gene: .
J gene: TRBJ2-1
V gene: TRBV28
CDR3 DNA: TGTGCCAGCAGTTTAAGTGGGAGGCCGGCTGATTGGCAGTTCTTC
CDR3 protein: CASSLSGRPADWQFF

clone size: once
D gene: .
J gene: TRBJ2-7
V gene: TRBV19
CDR3 DNA: TGTGCCAGTAGTATAGATCGCGGTCCTAACTCCTACGAGCAGTACTTC
CDR3 protein: CASSIDRGPNSYEQYF

clone size: .
D gene: .
J gene: TRBJ2-7
V gene: TRBV21-1
CDR3 DNA: TGTGCCAGCAGAAAAAGATACAGGCCTTCCTACGAGCAGTACTTC
CDR3 protein: CASRKRYRPSYEQYF

clone size: .
D gene: TRBD1
J gene: TRBJ1-4
V gene: TRBV7-9
CDR3 DNA: TGTGCCAGCAGCTTAGGAGGGACAGTATCTGAAAAACTGTTTTTT
CDR3 protein: CASSLGGTVSEKLFF